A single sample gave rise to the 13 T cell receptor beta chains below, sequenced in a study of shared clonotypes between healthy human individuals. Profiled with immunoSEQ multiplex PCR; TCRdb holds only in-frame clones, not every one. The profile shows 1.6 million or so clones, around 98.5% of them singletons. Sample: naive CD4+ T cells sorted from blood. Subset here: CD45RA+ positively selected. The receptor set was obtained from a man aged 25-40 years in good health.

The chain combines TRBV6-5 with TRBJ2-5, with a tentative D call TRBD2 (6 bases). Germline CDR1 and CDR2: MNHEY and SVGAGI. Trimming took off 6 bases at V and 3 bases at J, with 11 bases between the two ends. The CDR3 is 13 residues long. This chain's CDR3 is CASSGWGEETQYF. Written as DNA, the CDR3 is TGTGCCAGCAGCGGATGGGGGGAAGAGACCCAGTACTTC.

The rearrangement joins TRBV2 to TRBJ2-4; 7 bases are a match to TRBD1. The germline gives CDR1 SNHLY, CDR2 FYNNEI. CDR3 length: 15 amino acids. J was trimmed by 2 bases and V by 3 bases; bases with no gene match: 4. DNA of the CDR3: TGTGCCAGCAGTGACAAGGGGGCTACCAAAAACATTCAGTACTTC. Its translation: CASSDKGATKNIQYF.

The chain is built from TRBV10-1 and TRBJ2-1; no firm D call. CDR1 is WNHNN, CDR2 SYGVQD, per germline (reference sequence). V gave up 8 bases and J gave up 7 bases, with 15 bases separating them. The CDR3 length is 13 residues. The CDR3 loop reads CASSPLWGNEQFF. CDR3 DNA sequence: TGCGCCAGCTCGCCTCTTTGGGGAAATGAGCAGTTCTTC.

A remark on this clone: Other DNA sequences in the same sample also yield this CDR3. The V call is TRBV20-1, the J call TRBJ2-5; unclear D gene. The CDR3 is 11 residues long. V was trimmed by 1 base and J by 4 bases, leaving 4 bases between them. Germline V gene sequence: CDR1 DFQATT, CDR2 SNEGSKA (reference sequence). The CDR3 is CSARVVETQYF. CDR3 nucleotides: TGCAGTGCTAGAGTAGTAGAGACCCAGTACTTC.

The CDR3 sequence is CASNPRDGPYEQYF. CDR3 nucleotides: TGTGCCAGCAATCCCCGGGACGGGCCCTACGAGCAGTACTTC. The rearrangement links TRBV2 to TRBJ2-7; D may correspond to TRBD1 or TRBD2 (5 bases each). The V gene's germline CDR1 is SNHLY and CDR2 FYNNEI. V lost 7 bases to trimming and J lost 2 bases, with 15 bases between them. The length of the CDR3 is 14 residues.

The DNA for the CDR3 is TGCAGCGTTGAGTCGGACAGGGGTAACTATGGCTACACCTTC. Its protein product is CSVESDRGNYGYTF. The chain has TRBV29-1 and TRBJ1-2; 9 nucleotides match TRBD1. Germline CDR1 reads SQVTM; CDR2 reads ANQGSEA. CDR3 size: 14 residues. V shed 3 bases and J 1 base; nucleotides not matched to a gene: 3. Full variable domain (remainder filled in from reference TRBV29-1 and TRBJ1-2): SAVISQKPSRDICQRGTSLTIQCQVDSQVTMMFWYRQQPGQSLTLIATANQGSEATYESGFVIDKFPISRPNLTFSTLTVSNMSPEDSSIYLCSVESDRGNYGYTFGSGTRLTVV.

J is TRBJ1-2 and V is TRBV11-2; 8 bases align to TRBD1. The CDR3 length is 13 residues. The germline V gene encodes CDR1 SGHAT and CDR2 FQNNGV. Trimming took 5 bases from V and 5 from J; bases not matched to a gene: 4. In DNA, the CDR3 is TGTGCCAGCAGCCGTGGACAGGGTTATGGCTACACCTTC. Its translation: CASSRGQGYGYTF.

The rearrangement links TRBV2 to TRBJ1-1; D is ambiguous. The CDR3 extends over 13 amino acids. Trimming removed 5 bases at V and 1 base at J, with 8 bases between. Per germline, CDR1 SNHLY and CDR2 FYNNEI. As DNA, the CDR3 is TGTGCCAGCAGTAATCAAAAGAACACTGAAGCTTTCTTT. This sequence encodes CASSNQKNTEAFF.

Written as DNA, the CDR3 is TGTGCCAGCAGCTTAGTATTGGTGGGCCCCTACGAGCAGTACTTC. It codes for CASSLVLVGPYEQYF. The V gene is TRBV7-4, the J gene TRBJ2-7; D is undetermined. CDR3 length: 15 residues. V was cut by 1 base and J by 2 bases, with 12 bases left in between. Germline lookup yields CDR1 SGHVT and CDR2 SQSDAQ. Together with reference TRBV7-4 and TRBJ2-7, the CDR3 gives the full variable domain: GAGVSQSPRYKVAKRGRDVALRCDSISGHVTLYWYRQTLGQGSEVLTYSQSDAQRDKSGRPSGRFSAERPERSVSTLKIQRTEQGDSAVYLCASSLVLVGPYEQYFGPGTRLTVT.

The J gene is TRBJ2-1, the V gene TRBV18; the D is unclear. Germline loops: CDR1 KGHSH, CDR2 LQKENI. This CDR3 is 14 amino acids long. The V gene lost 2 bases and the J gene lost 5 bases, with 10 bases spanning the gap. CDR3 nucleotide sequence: TGTGCCAGCTCACCAATCGGGTCCAACAATGAGCAGTTCTTC. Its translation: CASSPIGSNNEQFF.

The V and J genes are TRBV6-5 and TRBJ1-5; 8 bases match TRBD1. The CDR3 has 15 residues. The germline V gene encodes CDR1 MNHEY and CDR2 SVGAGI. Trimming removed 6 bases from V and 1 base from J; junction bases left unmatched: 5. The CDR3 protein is CASRLTGGSNQPQHF. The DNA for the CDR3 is TGTGCCAGCAGACTTACAGGGGGGAGCAATCAGCCCCAGCATTTT.

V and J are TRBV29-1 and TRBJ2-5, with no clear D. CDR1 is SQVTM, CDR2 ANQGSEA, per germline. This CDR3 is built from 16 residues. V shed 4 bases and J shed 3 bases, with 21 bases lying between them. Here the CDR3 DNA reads TGCAGCGTTGTATCCACCTTCGGCAGATCTAAAGAGACCCAGTACTTC. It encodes CSVVSTFGRSKETQYF.

CDR3 protein: CASSVRGTATSNYGYTF. The CDR3, as DNA: TGTGCCAGCAGTGTTCGAGGGACAGCTACCTCTAACTATGGCTACACCTTC. This rearrangement joins TRBV2 to TRBJ1-2; 7 bases agree with TRBD1. Looked up from germline, CDR1 is SNHLY and CDR2 is FYNNEI. The CDR3 is 17 amino acids. V dropped 4 bases and J dropped 0; count of bases not matched to a gene: 11.